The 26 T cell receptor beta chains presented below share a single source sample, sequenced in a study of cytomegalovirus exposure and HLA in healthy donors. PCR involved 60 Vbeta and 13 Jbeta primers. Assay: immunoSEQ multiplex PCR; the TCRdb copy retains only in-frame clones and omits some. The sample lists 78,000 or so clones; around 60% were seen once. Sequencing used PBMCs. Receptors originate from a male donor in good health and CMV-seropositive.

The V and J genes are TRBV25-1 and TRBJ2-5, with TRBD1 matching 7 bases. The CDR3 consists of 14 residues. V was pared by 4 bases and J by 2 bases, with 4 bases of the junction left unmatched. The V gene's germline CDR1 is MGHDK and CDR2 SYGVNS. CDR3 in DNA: TGTGCCAGCAGTGCCCGGGACAGACAAGAGACCCAGTACTTC. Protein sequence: CASSARDRQETQYF. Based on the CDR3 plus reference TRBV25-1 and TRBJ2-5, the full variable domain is EADIYQTPRYLVIGTGKKITLECSQTMGHDKMYWYQQDPGMELHLIHYSYGVNSTEKGDLSSESTVSRIRTEHFPLTLESARPSHTSQYLCASSARDRQETQYFGPGTRLLVL.

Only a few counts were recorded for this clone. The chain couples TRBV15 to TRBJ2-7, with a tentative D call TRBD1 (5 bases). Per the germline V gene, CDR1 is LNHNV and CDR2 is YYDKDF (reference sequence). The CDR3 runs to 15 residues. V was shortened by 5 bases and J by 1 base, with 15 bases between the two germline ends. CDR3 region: CATSHLTESSYEQYF. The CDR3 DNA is TGTGCCACCAGCCACCTGACAGAGAGTTCCTACGAGCAGTACTTC.

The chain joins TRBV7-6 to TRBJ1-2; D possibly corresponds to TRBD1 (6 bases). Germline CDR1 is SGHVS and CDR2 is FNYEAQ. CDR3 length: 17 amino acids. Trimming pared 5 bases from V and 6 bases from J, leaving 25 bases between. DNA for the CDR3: TGTGCCAGCAGCCCAAATCCCCCTGGACAGCGGAAAGATGGCTACACCTTC. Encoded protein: CASSPNPPGQRKDGYTF.

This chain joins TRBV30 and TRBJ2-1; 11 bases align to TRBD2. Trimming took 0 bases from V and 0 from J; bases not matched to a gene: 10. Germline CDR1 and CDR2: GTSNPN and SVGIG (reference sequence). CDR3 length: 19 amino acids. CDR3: CAWSVLSSGGSLSYNEQFF. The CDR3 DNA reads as TGTGCCTGGAGTGTACTCTCTAGCGGGGGGTCCCTCTCCTACAATGAGCAGTTCTTC.

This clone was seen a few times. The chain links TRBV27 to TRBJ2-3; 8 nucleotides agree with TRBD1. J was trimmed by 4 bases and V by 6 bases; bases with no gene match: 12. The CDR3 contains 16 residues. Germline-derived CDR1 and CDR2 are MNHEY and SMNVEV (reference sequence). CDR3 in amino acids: CASSLSGQGLADTQYF. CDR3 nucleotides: TGTGCCAGCAGCCTCTCCGGACAGGGACTTGCAGATACGCAGTATTTT.

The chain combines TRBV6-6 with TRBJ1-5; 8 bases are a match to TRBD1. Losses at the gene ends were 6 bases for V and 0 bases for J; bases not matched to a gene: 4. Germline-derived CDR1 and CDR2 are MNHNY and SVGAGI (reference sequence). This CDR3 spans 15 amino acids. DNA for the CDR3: TGTGCCAGCAGGGGGACAGGCGTTAGCAATCAGCCCCAGCATTTT. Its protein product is CASRGTGVSNQPQHF.

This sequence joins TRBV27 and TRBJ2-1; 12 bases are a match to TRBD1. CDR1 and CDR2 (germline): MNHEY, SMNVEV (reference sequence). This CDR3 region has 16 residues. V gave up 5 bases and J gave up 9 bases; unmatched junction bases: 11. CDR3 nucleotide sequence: TGTGCCAGCAGTACCGTCCCGGGACAGGGGGCGTTTGAGCAGTTCTTC. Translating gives CASSTVPGQGAFEQFF.

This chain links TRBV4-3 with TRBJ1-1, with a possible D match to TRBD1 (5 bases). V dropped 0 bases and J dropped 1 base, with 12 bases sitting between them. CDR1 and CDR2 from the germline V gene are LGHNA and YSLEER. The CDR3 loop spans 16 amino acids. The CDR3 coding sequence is TGCGCCAGCAGCCAAGACCAGGGCCTCGAGAACACTGAAGCTTTCTTT. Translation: CASSQDQGLENTEAFF.

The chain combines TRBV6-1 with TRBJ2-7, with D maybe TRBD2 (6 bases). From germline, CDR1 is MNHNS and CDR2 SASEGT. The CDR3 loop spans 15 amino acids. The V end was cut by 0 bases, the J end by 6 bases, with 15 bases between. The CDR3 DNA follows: TGTGCCAGCAGTGAAGCAATGGCGGGGTTGGGCGAGCAGTACTTC. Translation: CASSEAMAGLGEQYF.

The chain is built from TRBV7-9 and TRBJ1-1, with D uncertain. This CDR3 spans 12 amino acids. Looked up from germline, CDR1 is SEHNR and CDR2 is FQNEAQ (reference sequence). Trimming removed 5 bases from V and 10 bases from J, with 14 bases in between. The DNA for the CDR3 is TGTGCCAGCAGCCTCGGATTCGAGGGAGCTTTCTTT. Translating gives CASSLGFEGAFF. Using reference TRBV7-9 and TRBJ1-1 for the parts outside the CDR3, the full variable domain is DTGVSQNPRHKITKRGQNVTFRCDPISEHNRLYWYRQTLGQGPEFLTYFQNEAQLEKSRLLSDRFSAERPKGSFSTLEIQRTEQGDSAMYLCASSLGFEGAFFGQGTRLTVV.

DNA for the CDR3: TGTGCCAGCAGCACCAATGCGGACACCTCCTACGAGCAGTACTTC. Translation gives CASSTNADTSYEQYF. This rearrangement joins TRBV7-3 to TRBJ2-7; TRBD1 is a possible D gene (5 bases). V dropped 5 bases and J dropped 0 bases, with 14 bases sitting between them. CDR1 is SGHTA, CDR2 FQGTGA, per germline. The CDR3 length is 15 residues.

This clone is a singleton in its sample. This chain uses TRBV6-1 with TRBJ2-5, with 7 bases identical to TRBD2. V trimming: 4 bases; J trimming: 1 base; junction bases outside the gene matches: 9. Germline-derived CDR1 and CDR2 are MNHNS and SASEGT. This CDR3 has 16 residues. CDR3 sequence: CASSGSLTSAQETQYF. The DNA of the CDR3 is TGTGCCAGCAGTGGATCCCTAACTAGCGCCCAAGAGACCCAGTACTTC.

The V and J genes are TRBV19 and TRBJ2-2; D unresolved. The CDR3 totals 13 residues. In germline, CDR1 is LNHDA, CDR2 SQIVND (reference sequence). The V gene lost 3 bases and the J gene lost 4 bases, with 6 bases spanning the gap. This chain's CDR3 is CASSIASTGELFF. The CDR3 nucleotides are TGTGCCAGTAGTATCGCGAGCACCGGGGAGCTGTTTTTT.

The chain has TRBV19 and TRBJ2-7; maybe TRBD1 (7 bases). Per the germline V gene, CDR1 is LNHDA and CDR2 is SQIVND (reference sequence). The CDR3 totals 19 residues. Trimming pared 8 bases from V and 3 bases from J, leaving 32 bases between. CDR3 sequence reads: CASSSTGGGRGLVGYEQYF. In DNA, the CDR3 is TGTGCCAGTTCCTCAACAGGAGGGGGCAGGGGATTAGTAGGCTACGAGCAGTACTTC.

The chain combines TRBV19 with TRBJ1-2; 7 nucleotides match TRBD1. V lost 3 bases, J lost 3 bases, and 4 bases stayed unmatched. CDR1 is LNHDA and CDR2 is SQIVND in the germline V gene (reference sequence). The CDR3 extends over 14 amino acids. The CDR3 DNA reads TGTGCCAGTAGTATTGGACAGGACCACTATGGCTACACCTTC. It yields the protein CASSIGQDHYGYTF. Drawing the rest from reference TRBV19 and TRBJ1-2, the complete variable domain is DGGITQSPKYLFRKEGQNVTLSCEQNLNHDAMYWYRQDPGQGLRLIYYSQIVNDFQKGDIAEGYSVSREKKESFPLTVTSAQKNPTAFYLCASSIGQDHYGYTFGSGTRLTVV.

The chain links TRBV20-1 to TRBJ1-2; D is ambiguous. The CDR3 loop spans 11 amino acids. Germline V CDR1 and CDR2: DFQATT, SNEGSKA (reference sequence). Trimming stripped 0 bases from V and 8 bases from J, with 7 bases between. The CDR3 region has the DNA TGCAGTGCTAGAGAGGCCAGAGGCTACACCTTC. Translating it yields CSAREARGYTF.

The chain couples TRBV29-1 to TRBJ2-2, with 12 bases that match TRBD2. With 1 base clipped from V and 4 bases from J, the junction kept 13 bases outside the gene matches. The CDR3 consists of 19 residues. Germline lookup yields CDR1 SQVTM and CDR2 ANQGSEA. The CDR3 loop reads CSVEVGLAGPLASTGELFF. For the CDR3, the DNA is TGCAGCGTTGAAGTAGGACTAGCGGGGCCCCTTGCCTCCACCGGGGAGCTGTTTTTT.

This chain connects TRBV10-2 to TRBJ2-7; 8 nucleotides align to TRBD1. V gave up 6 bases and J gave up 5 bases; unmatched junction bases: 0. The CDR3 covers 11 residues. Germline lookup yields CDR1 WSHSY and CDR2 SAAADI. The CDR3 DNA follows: TGCGCCAGCAGGACAGGGGACGAGCAGTACTTC. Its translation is CASRTGDEQYF.

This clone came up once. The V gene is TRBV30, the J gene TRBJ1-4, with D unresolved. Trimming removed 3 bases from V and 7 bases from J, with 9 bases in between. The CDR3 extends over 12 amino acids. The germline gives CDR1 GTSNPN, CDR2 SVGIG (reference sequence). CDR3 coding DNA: TGTGCCTGGAGCCGGGGTAGTGAAAAACTGTTTTTT. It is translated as CAWSRGSEKLFF.

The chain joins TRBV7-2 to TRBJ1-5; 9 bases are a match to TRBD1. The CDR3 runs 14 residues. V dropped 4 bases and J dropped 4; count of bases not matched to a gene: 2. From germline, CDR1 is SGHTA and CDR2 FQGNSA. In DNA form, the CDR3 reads TGTGCCAGCAGCTCGGGACAGGGAAATCAGCCCCAGCATTTT. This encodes CASSSGQGNQPQHF.

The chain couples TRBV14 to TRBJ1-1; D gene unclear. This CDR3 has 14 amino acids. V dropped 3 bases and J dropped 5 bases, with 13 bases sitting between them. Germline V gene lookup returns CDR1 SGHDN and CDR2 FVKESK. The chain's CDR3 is CASSHPARATEAFF. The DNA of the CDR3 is TGTGCCAGCAGCCACCCCGCGAGGGCAACTGAAGCTTTCTTT.

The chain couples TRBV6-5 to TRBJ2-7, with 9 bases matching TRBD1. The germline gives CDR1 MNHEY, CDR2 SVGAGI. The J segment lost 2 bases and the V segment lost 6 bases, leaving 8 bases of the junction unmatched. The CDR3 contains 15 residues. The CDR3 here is CASSLGQGTTYEQYF. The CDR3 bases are TGTGCCAGCAGCCTCGGACAGGGGACTACCTACGAGCAGTACTTC.

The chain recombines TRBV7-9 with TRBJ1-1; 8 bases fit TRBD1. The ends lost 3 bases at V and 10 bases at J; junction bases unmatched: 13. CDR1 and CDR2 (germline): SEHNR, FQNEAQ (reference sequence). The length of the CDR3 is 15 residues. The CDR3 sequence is CASSFNRDPGGIAFF. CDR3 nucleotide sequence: TGTGCCAGCAGCTTTAATCGGGACCCAGGGGGCATAGCTTTCTTT.

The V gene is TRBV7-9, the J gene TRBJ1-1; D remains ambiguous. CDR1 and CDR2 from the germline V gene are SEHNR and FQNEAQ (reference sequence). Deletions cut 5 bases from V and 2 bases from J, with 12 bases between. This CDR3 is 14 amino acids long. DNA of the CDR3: TGTGCCAGCAGCCCCTCGGGGAGAAACACTGAAGCTTTCTTT. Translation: CASSPSGRNTEAFF.

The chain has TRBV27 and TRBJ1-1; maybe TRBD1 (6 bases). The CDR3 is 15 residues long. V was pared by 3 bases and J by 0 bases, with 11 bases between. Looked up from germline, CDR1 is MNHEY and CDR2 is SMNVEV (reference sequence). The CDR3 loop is CASSFQRGMNTEAFF. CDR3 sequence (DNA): TGTGCCAGCAGTTTTCAGAGGGGGATGAACACTGAAGCTTTCTTT.

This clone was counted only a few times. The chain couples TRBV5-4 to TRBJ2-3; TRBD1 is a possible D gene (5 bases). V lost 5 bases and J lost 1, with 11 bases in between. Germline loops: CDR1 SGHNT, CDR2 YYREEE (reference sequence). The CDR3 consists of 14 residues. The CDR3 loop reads CASSSQVGTDTQYF. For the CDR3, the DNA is TGTGCCAGCAGTTCACAGGTCGGCACAGATACGCAGTATTTT.